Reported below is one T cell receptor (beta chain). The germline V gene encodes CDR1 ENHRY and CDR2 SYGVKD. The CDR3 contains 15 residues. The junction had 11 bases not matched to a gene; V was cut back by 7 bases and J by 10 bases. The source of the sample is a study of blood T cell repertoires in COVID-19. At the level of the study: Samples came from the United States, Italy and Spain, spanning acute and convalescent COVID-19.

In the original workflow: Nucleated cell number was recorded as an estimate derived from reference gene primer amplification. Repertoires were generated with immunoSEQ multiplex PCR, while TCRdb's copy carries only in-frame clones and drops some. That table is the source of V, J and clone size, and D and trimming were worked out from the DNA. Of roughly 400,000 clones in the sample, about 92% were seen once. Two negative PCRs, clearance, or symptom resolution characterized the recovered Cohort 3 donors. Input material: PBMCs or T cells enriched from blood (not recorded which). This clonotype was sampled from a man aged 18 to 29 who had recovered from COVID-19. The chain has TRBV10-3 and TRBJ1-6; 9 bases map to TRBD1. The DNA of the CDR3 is TGTGCCATCAAGGGGTCCCGACAGGGGGGCTCACCCCTCCACTTT. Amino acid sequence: CAIKGSRQGGSPLHF.